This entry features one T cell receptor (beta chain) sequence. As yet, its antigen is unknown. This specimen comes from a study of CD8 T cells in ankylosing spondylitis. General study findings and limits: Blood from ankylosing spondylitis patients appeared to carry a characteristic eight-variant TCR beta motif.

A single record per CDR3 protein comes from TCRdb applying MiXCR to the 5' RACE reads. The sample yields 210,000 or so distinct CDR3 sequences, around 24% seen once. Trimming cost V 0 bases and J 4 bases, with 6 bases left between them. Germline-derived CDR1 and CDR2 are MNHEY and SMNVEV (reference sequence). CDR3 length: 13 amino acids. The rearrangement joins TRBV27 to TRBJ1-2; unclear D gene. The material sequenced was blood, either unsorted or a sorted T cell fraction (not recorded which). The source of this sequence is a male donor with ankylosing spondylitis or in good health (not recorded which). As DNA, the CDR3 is TGTGCCAGCAGTTTATCGTTGGGCTATGGCTACACCTTC. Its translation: CASSLSLGYGYTF.